This is a list of T cell receptor beta chains from one sample in a study of cytomegalovirus exposure and HLA in healthy donors. The data were produced by immunoSEQ multiplex PCR, yet TCRdb's version contains in-frame clones alone and is incomplete. Among about 120,000 clones listed, 81% were seen once. The sample comprised PBMCs. The origin of the receptors is a man between 18 and 35 years old in good health and CMV-seronegative. CDR3s include the opening cysteine and the closing phenylalanine or tryptophan. D genes are given only for firm matches. Expanded clones get a size class; other rows say once, few or many, or leave the size out.

d_call	cdr3_length	v_call	j_call	clone_size	cdr3_nt	cdr3_aa
.	15	TRBV19	TRBJ1-5	.	TGTGCCAGTAGTACAGGGAGGGGACCCAATCAGCCCCAGCATTTT	CASSTGRGPNQPQHF
.	15	TRBV7-6	TRBJ2-2	.	TGTGCCAGCAGCTTAGTCGCGGGTGTCACCGGGGAGCTGTTTTTT	CASSLVAGVTGELFF
.	15	TRBV7-3	TRBJ2-1	.	TGTGCCAGCAGCCCCCAGCCGGGGGGCGGGAATGAGCAGTTCTTC	CASSPQPGGGNEQFF
.	13	TRBV19	TRBJ1-2	.	TGTGCCAGTAGTATAGGACAAACCCATGGCTACACCTTC	CASSIGQTHGYTF
TRBD1	14	TRBV5-1	TRBJ1-5	once	TGCGCCAGCAGCTCCGGGACAGGGAGCCAGCCCCAGCATTTT	CASSSGTGSQPQHF
TRBD1	15	TRBV18	TRBJ1-5	.	TGTGCCAGCTCTCTCGGGACAGGGGGCGACCAGCCCCAGCATTTT	CASSLGTGGDQPQHF
TRBD1	15	TRBV5-1	TRBJ1-4	.	TGCGCCAGCAGCTTGGGGGACAGGGGGCAGGTAAAACTGTTTTTT	CASSLGDRGQVKLFF
TRBD1	18	TRBV4-3	TRBJ2-7	.	TGCGCCAGCAGCCAAGATCCAGTAGGGACAGGGTTTGTCGACGAGCAGTACTTC	CASSQDPVGTGFVDEQYF
TRBD1	13	TRBV27	TRBJ1-2	.	TGTGCCAGCAGTTTTCCAGGGGGCCCAACCATCACCTTC	CASSFPGGPTITF
.	18	TRBV21-1	TRBJ1-1	.	TGTGCCAGCAGCAAATGGGGTCGACAGGGGGCAGAGGACACTGAAGCTTTCTTT	CASSKWGRQGAEDTEAFF
.	13	TRBV14	TRBJ1-1	.	TGTGCCAGCAGTCTAGATTCAAACACTGAAGCTTTCTTT	CASSLDSNTEAFF
.	15	TRBV7-9	TRBJ1-3	.	TGTGCCAGCAGCTTAGGGGCGATCTCTGGAAACACCATATATTTT	CASSLGAISGNTIYF
.	15	TRBV4-3	TRBJ2-7	.	TGCGCCAGCAGCCAAGTGGGGCAGCCCTCCTACGAGCAGTACTTC	CASSQVGQPSYEQYF
TRBD1	14	TRBV29-1	TRBJ2-3	.	TGCAGCGTCGACAACAGGGGTTCCACAGATACGCAGTATTTT	CSVDNRGSTDTQYF
.	15	TRBV5-4	TRBJ2-4	once	TGTGCCAGCAGCCCCATAGGAGCGGACAAAAACATTCAGTACTTC	CASSPIGADKNIQYF
.	16	TRBV7-2	TRBJ2-3	.	TGTGCCAGCAGCTTAGTTGGTGGACTTAGCACAGATACGCAGTATTTT	CASSLVGGLSTDTQYF
TRBD1	12	TRBV5-1	TRBJ1-1	.	TGCGCCAGCAGTCAGGACAGGGAGGTTCTGTTCTTT	CASSQDREVLFF
TRBD1	15	TRBV4-3	TRBJ2-7	once	TGCGCCAGCAGCCAAGATCGACAGGGAAGGTACGAGCAGTACTTC	CASSQDRQGRYEQYF
TRBD1	15	TRBV19	TRBJ1-5	.	TGTGCCAGTAGTCGAACAGGGGGCGAGGATCAGCCCCAGCATTTT	CASSRTGGEDQPQHF
TRBD1	14	TRBV11-2	TRBJ1-2	.	TGTGCCAGCAGCCCCGTAACAGGGGGCTATGGCTACACCTTC	CASSPVTGGYGYTF
TRBD2	15	TRBV5-4	TRBJ2-5	.	TGTGCCAGCAGCTTGGTTAGCGGGGGCCAAGAGACCCAGTACTTC	CASSLVSGGQETQYF
TRBD2	18	TRBV5-4	TRBJ2-5	.	TGTGCCAGCAGCGTTAGTCCCGGGACTAGCGGGGCGCAAGGGACCCAGTACTTC	CASSVSPGTSGAQGTQYF
TRBD1	16	TRBV18	TRBJ1-1	.	TGTGCCAGCTCACCCGCGACAGGGGTTTACTACACTGAAGCTTTCTTT	CASSPATGVYYTEAFF
.	14	TRBV11-2	TRBJ2-7	.	TGTGCCAGCAGCCCTCAGGTGGATGCTCACGAGCAGTACTTC	CASSPQVDAHEQYF
.	13	TRBV28	TRBJ2-7	.	TGTGCCTCAGCAACCGAGGCTCGGTTCGAGCAGTACTTC	CASATEARFEQYF
.	13	TRBV2	TRBJ1-1	.	TGTGCCAGCAAAGTTGACAAGAACACTGAAGCTTTCTTT	CASKVDKNTEAFF
TRBD1	14	TRBV6-5	TRBJ2-7	.	TGTGCCAGCAGTTATGGGACAGGGGGCTACGAGCAGTACTTC	CASSYGTGGYEQYF
.	14	TRBV11-3	TRBJ2-3	.	TGTGCCAGCAGCTTCACCCCAGGCACAGATACGCAGTATTTT	CASSFTPGTDTQYF
.	16	TRBV18	TRBJ1-2	.	TGTGCCAGCTCACTTACGGACAGTCTTATGCCTTATGGCTACACCTTC	CASSLTDSLMPYGYTF
.	16	TRBV6-1	TRBJ1-2	.	TGTGCCAGCAGTGAGGCCCCCAGGCAGGGTATCTATGGCTACACCTTC	CASSEAPRQGIYGYTF
TRBD1	15	TRBV29-1	TRBJ1-1	once	TGCAGCGTTCACGGGACAGGTTTGTCGAACACTGAAGCTTTCTTT	CSVHGTGLSNTEAFF
TRBD1	14	TRBV27	TRBJ2-7	.	TGTGCCAGCAGCCGGACAGGGGGTATCTACGAGCAGTACTTC	CASSRTGGIYEQYF
TRBD1	14	TRBV5-1	TRBJ1-4	.	TGCGCCAGCAGCCCCGGGACAGGCTACGAAAAACTGTTTTTT	CASSPGTGYEKLFF
TRBD2	15	TRBV6-1	TRBJ2-2	.	TGTGCCAGCAGTGGCCTAGCGGGGTCGGGCGGGGAGCTGTTTTTT	CASSGLAGSGGELFF
TRBD1	14	TRBV11-2	TRBJ1-6	.	TGTGCCAGCAGCCTTGGGACAGGTTCTTCACCCCTCCACTTT	CASSLGTGSSPLHF
TRBD1	16	TRBV7-8	TRBJ2-6	.	TGTGCCAGCAGCGCCCGACAGGGAACTGGGGCCAACGTCCTGACTTTC	CASSARQGTGANVLTF
.	13	TRBV18	TRBJ2-3	.	TGTGCCAGCTCACCACTACAGTTAGATACGCAGTATTTT	CASSPLQLDTQYF
.	18	TRBV7-2	TRBJ2-3	once	TGTGCCAGCAGCCGCCGACTCCGCGGGTCGTCTAGCACAGATACGCAGTATTTT	CASSRRLRGSSSTDTQYF